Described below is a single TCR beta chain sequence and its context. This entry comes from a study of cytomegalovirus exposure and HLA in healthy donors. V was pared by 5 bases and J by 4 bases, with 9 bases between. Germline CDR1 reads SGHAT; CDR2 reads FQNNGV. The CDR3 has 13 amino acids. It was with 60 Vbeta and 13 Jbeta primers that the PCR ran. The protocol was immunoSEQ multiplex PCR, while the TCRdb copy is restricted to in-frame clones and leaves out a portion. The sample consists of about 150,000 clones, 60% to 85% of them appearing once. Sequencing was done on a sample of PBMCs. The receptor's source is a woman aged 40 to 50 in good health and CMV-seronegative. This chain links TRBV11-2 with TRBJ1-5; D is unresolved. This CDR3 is CASSPSVNQPQHF. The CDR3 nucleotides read TGTGCCAGCAGCCCATCGGTTAATCAGCCCCAGCATTTT.